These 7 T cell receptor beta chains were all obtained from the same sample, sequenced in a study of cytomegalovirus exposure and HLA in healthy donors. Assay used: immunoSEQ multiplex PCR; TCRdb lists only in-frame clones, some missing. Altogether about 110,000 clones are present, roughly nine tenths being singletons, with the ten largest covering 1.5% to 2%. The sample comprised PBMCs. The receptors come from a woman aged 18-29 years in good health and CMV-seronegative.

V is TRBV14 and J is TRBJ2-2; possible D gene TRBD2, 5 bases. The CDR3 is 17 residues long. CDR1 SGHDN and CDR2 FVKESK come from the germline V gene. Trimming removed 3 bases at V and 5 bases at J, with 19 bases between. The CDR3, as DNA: TGTGCCAGCAGCCAGCCAAGCTCCCGGGCGGGTACCGGGGAGCTGTTTTTT. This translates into CASSQPSSRAGTGELFF.

The CDR3: CASSLRLAGPYEQYF. The CDR3 region has the DNA TGTGCCAGCAGCTTAAGACTAGCGGGACCCTACGAGCAGTACTTC. The chain couples TRBV7-8 to TRBJ2-7; 11 nucleotides line up with TRBD2. Germline V gene lookup returns CDR1 SGHVS and CDR2 FQNEAQ. This CDR3 is 15 amino acids long. Trimming removed 2 bases from V and 2 bases from J; junction bases left unmatched: 2.

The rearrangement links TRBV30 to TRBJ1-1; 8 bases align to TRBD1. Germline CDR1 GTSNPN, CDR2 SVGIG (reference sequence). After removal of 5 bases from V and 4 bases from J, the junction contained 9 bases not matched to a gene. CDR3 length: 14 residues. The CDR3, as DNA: TGTGCCTGGTTACCCTGGACAGGGACCACTGAAGCTTTCTTT. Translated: CAWLPWTGTTEAFF.

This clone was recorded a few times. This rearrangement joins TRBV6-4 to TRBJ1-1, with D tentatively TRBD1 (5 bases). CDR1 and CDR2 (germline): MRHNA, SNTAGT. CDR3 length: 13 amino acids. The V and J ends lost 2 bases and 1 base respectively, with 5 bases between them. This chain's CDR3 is CASSDGQNTEAFF. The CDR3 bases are TGTGCCAGCAGTGACGGACAGAACACTGAAGCTTTCTTT.

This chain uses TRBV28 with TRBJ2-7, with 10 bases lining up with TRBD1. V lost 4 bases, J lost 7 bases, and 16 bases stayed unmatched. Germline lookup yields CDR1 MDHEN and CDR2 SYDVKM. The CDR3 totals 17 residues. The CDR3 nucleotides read TGTGCCAGCAGTTCTCCGGGACAGGGGATCTTGTCGGGAGAGCAGTACTTC. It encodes CASSSPGQGILSGEQYF.

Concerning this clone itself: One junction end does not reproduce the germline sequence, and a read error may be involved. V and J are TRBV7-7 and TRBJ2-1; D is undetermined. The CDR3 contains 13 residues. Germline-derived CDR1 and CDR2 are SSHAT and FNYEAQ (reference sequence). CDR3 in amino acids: CASSPIHHGEQFF. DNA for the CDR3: TGTGCTAGCAGCCCGATCCATCACGGTGAGCAGTTCTTC.

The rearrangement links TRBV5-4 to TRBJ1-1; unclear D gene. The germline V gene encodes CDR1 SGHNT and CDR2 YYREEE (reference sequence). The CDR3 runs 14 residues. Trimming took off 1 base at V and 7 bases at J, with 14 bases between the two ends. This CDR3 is CASSLYTGFVEAFF. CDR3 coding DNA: TGTGCCAGCAGCTTGTATACGGGGTTCGTTGAAGCTTTCTTT.